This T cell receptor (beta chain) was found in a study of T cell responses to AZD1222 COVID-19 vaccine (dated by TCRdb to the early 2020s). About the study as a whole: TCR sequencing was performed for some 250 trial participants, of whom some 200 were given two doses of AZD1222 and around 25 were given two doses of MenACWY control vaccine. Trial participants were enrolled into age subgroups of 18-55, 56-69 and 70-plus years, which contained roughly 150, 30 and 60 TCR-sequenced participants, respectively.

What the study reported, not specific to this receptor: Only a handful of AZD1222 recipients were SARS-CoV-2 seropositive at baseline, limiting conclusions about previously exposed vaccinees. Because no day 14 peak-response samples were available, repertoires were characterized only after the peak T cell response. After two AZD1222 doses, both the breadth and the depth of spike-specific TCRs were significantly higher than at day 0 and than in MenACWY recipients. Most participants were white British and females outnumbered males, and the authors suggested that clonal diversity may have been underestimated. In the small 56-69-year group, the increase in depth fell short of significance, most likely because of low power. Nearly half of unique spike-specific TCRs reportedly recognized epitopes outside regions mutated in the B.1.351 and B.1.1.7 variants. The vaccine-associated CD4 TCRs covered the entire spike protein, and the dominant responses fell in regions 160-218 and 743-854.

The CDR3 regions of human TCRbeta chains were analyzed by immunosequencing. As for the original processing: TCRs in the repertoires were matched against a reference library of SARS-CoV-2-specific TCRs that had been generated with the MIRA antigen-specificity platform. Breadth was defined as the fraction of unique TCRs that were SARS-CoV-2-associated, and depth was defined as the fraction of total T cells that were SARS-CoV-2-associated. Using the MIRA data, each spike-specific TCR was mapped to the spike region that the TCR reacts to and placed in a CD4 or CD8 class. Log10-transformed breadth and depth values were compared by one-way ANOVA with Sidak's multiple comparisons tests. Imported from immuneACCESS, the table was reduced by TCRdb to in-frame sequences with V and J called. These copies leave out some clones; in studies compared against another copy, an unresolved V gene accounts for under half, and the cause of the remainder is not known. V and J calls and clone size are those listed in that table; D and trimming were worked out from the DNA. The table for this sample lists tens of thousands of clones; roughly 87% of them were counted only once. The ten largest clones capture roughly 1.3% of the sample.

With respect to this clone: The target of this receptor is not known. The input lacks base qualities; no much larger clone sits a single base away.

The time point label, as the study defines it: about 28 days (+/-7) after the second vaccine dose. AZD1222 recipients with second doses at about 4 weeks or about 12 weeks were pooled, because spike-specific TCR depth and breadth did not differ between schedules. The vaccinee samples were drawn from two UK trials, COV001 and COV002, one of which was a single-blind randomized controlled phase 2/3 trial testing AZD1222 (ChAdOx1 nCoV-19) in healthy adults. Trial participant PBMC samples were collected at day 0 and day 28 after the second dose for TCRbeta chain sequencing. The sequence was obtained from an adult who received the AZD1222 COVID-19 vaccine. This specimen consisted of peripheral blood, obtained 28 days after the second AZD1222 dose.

The CDR3 region has the sequence CASSLGRGQWYGYTF. The bases are TGTGCCAGCAGCTTAGGCAGGGGGCAGTGGTATGGCTACACCTTC. Recombination linked TRBV7-8 to TRBJ1-2; 8 bases in the middle match TRBD1. Including the terminal cysteine and phenylalanine, the CDR3 comprises 15 residues. Only the CDR3 portion is preserved as DNA: 45 bases, with reading frame beginning at the first base. For CDR1 and CDR2, the germline V gene lists SGHVS and FQNEAQ. Trimming takes 1 base off V and 5 bases off J; junction bases not matched to a gene: 6.